A selection of T cell receptor beta chains follows, all from one sample in a study of cytomegalovirus exposure and HLA in healthy donors. The method was immunoSEQ multiplex PCR; TCRdb's version includes in-frame clones alone and lacks a portion of them. This sample yields about 140,000 clones, of which about 78% are seen a single time; around 3.7% belongs to the top ten. Material for sequencing was PBMCs. The receptors come from a man between 18 and 35 years old in good health and CMV-seronegative. The CDR3 runs from the conserved cysteine through the conserved F or W. D genes are given only for firm matches. Clone size is shown for a subset of rows, as once, few, many or a class of expanded clone.

J,size,V,D,DNA,CDR3
TRBJ2-7,.,TRBV6-1,TRBD1,TGTGCCAGCAAGCTAGGGGACAGGGACTACGAGCAGTACTTC,CASKLGDRDYEQYF
TRBJ2-3,.,TRBV5-3,TRBD1,TGTGCCAGAAGCTTGGGAGGGGGCCCAAGCACAGATACGCAGTATTTT,CARSLGGGPSTDTQYF
TRBJ2-7,.,TRBV9,TRBD1,TGTGCCAGCAGCGTAGGACAGGGGCCCTACGAGCAGTACTTC,CASSVGQGPYEQYF
TRBJ2-5,.,TRBV9,TRBD2,TGTGCCAGCAGCCCACGCCGGAAAGGGAGGGATGGGGAGACCCAGTACTTC,CASSPRRKGRDGETQYF
TRBJ1-2,.,TRBV28,TRBD1,TGTGCCAGCAGCTCCCCGGGACAGGGGGCCGGCTACACCTTC,CASSSPGQGAGYTF
TRBJ1-3,.,TRBV2,.,TGTGCCAGCAGTACAGGGAGCTCTGGAAACACCATATATTTT,CASSTGSSGNTIYF
TRBJ1-1,.,TRBV11-2,.,TGTGCCAGCAGCTTAAGGTCAGGCTTCGAAGCTTTCTTT,CASSLRSGFEAFF
TRBJ1-1,.,TRBV7-2,TRBD1,TGTGCCAGCAGCCCGGACAGGGAGAACACTGAAGCTTTCTTT,CASSPDRENTEAFF
TRBJ2-1,.,TRBV7-7,TRBD2,TGTGCCAGTTCCGCGGGGGGGGGAAATGAGCAGTTCTTC,CASSAGGGNEQFF
TRBJ2-7,.,TRBV28,.,TGTGCCAGCAGTCCCCGCAGGTCGACACACGAGCAGTACTTC,CASSPRRSTHEQYF
TRBJ2-2,.,TRBV5-1,TRBD1,TGCGCCAGCAGCTCGACAGGGGCCACCGGGGAGCTGTTTTTT,CASSSTGATGELFF
TRBJ2-5,.,TRBV20-1,.,TGCAGTGCTAGAGATCGGGAGACCCAGTACTTC,CSARDRETQYF
TRBJ2-2,few,TRBV4-1,.,TGCGCCAGCAGCCAGATGCTTACGACAGACTCGAACACCGGGGAGCTGTTTTTT,CASSQMLTTDSNTGELFF
TRBJ2-7,once,TRBV19,.,TGTGCCAGTAGTAACAGGGTTGAGGGCTCCTACGAGCAGTACTTC,CASSNRVEGSYEQYF
TRBJ2-3,.,TRBV4-2,TRBD2,TGTGCCAGCAGCCAAGATGCTAGCGGGGGCACAGATACGCAGTATTTT,CASSQDASGGTDTQYF
TRBJ1-6,.,TRBV7-9,TRBD1,TGTGCCAGCAGCTTAGGGGGCGGGACAGGCAATTCCCCCCTCCACTTT,CASSLGGGTGNSPLHF
TRBJ2-7,few,TRBV5-4,.,TGTGCCAGCAGCGTAGATCTCAACAGGGACGAGCAGTACTTC,CASSVDLNRDEQYF
TRBJ2-7,.,TRBV19,TRBD1,TGTGCCAGTAGTCCACGAGAGGGACAGGGCGACTACGAGCAGTACTTC,CASSPREGQGDYEQYF
TRBJ2-1,.,TRBV28,.,TGTGCCAGCAGTTTGGGAGGGACATTAAATGAGCAGTTCTTC,CASSLGGTLNEQFF
TRBJ2-1,.,TRBV6-4,TRBD2,TGTGCCAGCAGTCCGCGGGGGGGTTCCTACAATGAGCAGTTCTTC,CASSPRGGSYNEQFF
TRBJ1-2,.,TRBV5-8,.,TGTGCCAGCAGCTTGTTCTACCAGGGCCAAGGCTACACCTTC,CASSLFYQGQGYTF
TRBJ2-1,.,TRBV6-1,TRBD1,TGTGCCAGCAGTCAGTCGGGACAGGGTTACAATGAGCAGTTCTTC,CASSQSGQGYNEQFF
TRBJ2-7,.,TRBV5-4,.,TGTGCCAGCAGCTTAGCAGGGCGACGCTACGAGCAGTACTTC,CASSLAGRRYEQYF
TRBJ1-5,.,TRBV19,TRBD1,TGTGCCAGTAGTATCTGGGACAGCAGGAATCAGCCCCAGCATTTT,CASSIWDSRNQPQHF
TRBJ1-2,.,TRBV7-9,.,TGTGCCAGCAGCTCCAACTGGGGGCCGGGTGGCTACACCTTC,CASSSNWGPGGYTF
TRBJ1-3,.,TRBV6-5,.,TGTGCCAGCAGTATCGGGGGCACCATATATTTT,CASSIGGTIYF
TRBJ2-7,few,TRBV5-1,.,TGCGCCAGCAGCTTGTCTCGGGACAACTCCTACGAGCAGTACTTC,CASSLSRDNSYEQYF
TRBJ1-5,.,TRBV27,.,TGTGCCAGCAGTTCGGGATTTCAGCCCCAGCATTTT,CASSSGFQPQHF
TRBJ2-7,.,TRBV10-1,.,TGCGCCAGCAGTGAGTCTTCAGGACACTTGACCTACGAGCAGTACTTC,CASSESSGHLTYEQYF
TRBJ2-2,.,TRBV7-3,.,TGTGCCAGCAGCTTAACAGGTCAGGGACTGCTTGGCGGGGAGCTGTTTTTT,CASSLTGQGLLGGELFF
TRBJ2-5,.,TRBV6-5,TRBD2,TGTGCCAGCAGTTACTCGGGACTAGCGGGGCGGTTGAAGCAGTACTTC,CASSYSGLAGRLKQYF
TRBJ2-3,once,TRBV2,TRBD2,TGTGCCTCACAGCGACTAGCTAGCACAGATACGCAGTATTTT,CASQRLASTDTQYF
TRBJ2-7,.,TRBV29-1,.,TGCAGCGTTGTTGCCCCGGGGGCCTACGAGCAGTACTTC,CSVVAPGAYEQYF
TRBJ2-7,.,TRBV27,.,TGTGCCAGCAGTTCCCTTCCGGGACATACGACTATACAGTACTTC,CASSSLPGHTTIQYF
TRBJ1-6,.,TRBV7-6,TRBD1,TGTGCCAGCAGCAAAGACAGGGATTCACCCCTCCACTTT,CASSKDRDSPLHF
TRBJ2-1,.,TRBV7-3,TRBD2,TGTGCCAGCAGCTTCGGGGGGGCCATTGGCGATGAGCAGTTCTTC,CASSFGGAIGDEQFF
TRBJ2-3,.,TRBV7-3,TRBD1,TGTGCCAGCAGTTCAGGGACAGGGGGCGCAGATACGCAGTATTTT,CASSSGTGGADTQYF
TRBJ2-7,.,TRBV30,TRBD2,TGTGCCTGGAGTGTAGGGTGGAAGTCTGACGGGGGGGCCTACGAGCAGTACTTC,CAWSVGWKSDGGAYEQYF
TRBJ1-1,once,TRBV19,.,TGTGCCAGTAGTATAGTGGGGATTGAAGCAGGGTTGTACACTGAAGCTTTCTTT,CASSIVGIEAGLYTEAFF
TRBJ1-5,.,TRBV27,.,TGTGCCAGCAGTTTATCAGGAGGGATCCATCAGCCCCAGCATTTT,CASSLSGGIHQPQHF
TRBJ2-7,few,TRBV2,.,TGTGCCAGCAGGGGGGCGAAAGGCTTAGGCGAGCAGTACTTC,CASRGAKGLGEQYF
TRBJ2-7,.,TRBV21-1,.,TGTGCCAGCAGCAGGCGGGACAGGGATTCCTACGAGCAGTACTTC,CASSRRDRDSYEQYF
TRBJ2-1,once,TRBV4-2,.,TGTGCCAGCAGCCAAGAGGGCGGGGGCAACAATGAGCAGTTCTTC,CASSQEGGGNNEQFF
TRBJ2-3,.,TRBV6-5,.,TGTGCCAGCAGTTACTCGCAGGGATTGAGCACAGATACGCAGTATTTT,CASSYSQGLSTDTQYF
TRBJ1-1,.,TRBV7-9,.,TGTGCCAGCAGCTCCACCTCAGGGTACGCTGAAGCTTTCTTT,CASSSTSGYAEAFF
TRBJ2-2,.,TRBV7-9,.,TGTGCCAGCAGCTTACGGTCCCAACGGAGTGAGAACACCGGGGAGCTGTTTTTT,CASSLRSQRSENTGELFF
TRBJ2-1,.,TRBV11-3,.,TGTGCCAGCAGCCCCGAACAGGGACACAATGAGCAGTTCTTC,CASSPEQGHNEQFF
TRBJ2-1,.,TRBV28,TRBD2,TGTGCCAGCAGTTCCTTAGCGGGAGGGGACAATGAGCAGTTCTTC,CASSSLAGGDNEQFF
TRBJ1-1,.,TRBV28,.,TGTGCCAGCAGTTTTTTGGAACAGGGTGGCACTGAAGCTTTCTTT,CASSFLEQGGTEAFF
TRBJ2-1,.,TRBV19,.,TGTGCCAGTAGTATTAGAGGGGGGGTACATGAGCAGTTCTTC,CASSIRGGVHEQFF
TRBJ2-5,.,TRBV7-8,.,TGTGCCAGCAGCTTATACGGAGAAGAGACCCAGTACTTC,CASSLYGEETQYF
TRBJ2-7,once,TRBV7-9,TRBD1,TGTGCCAGCAGCTTGCAGACAGGGGATCCCTACGAGCAGTACTTC,CASSLQTGDPYEQYF
TRBJ1-1,.,TRBV7-7,.,TGTGCCAGCAGCGTCAGGGTGGGCACTGAAGCTTTCTTT,CASSVRVGTEAFF
TRBJ2-1,.,TRBV7-2,.,TGTGCCAGCAGCCTAGGCCTCGGGTACTACAATGAGCAGTTCTTC,CASSLGLGYYNEQFF